These T cell receptor beta chains were read from a single sample in a study of blood T cells in healthy people across ages. TCRdb redid the calling of the 5' RACE reads with MiXCR, one entry per CDR3 protein. This sample has more than 1,400,000 distinct CDR3 sequences, with approximately 42% found just once. The sequencing input was blood. The receptor set was obtained from a woman aged 18-29 years in good health. Each CDR3 is given with its conserved first and last residue. The D gene is left open where the match is weak. Not all rows give a size; the values are once, few, many and, for expanded clones, a class.

DNA,CDR3,V,D,J,size
TGTGCCAGCAGTACTAGCGGGGGGACATTTGACGAGCAGTACTTC,CASSTSGGTFDEQYF,TRBV6-1,TRBD2,TRBJ2-7,once
TGTGCCAGCAGCTGGGGGACTCACTCCTACGAGCAGTACTTC,CASSWGTHSYEQYF,TRBV7-9,NA,TRBJ2-7,few
TGTGCCAGCAGCTCCCAGGGACTAGCGGGGGAGCAGTACTTC,CASSSQGLAGEQYF,TRBV7-3,TRBD2,TRBJ2-7,NA
TGCGCCAGCAGCTCCTACTCCCCTAGCACAGATACGCAGTATTTT,CASSSYSPSTDTQYF,TRBV5-1,NA,TRBJ2-3,few
TGCAGTGCTATAAGAACGGGATGGGGCAATGAGCAGTACTTC,CSAIRTGWGNEQYF,TRBV20-1,NA,TRBJ2-5,few
TGTGCCTGGAGTGCCGGGACAGGGGGCCCCCAGTACTTC,CAWSAGTGGPQYF,TRBV30,TRBD1,TRBJ2-5,NA
TGTGCCAGCAGCCATAGCGGGGGGGCCGCAGATACGCAGTATTTT,CASSHSGGAADTQYF,TRBV7-2,TRBD2,TRBJ2-3,few
TGTGCCAGCAGCTTAGGCACTAGCGGGAGCCGGAAGCAGTTCTTC,CASSLGTSGSRKQFF,TRBV7-2,TRBD2,TRBJ2-1,NA
TGCGCCAGCAGCTTGGTGACAGGGGCCACAGATACGCAGTATTTT,CASSLVTGATDTQYF,TRBV5-1,TRBD1,TRBJ2-3,NA
TGTGCCAGCAGTCCCAGTATTGGGGAGCTGTTTTTT,CASSPSIGELFF,TRBV12-3/TRBV12-4,NA,TRBJ2-2,NA
TGTGCCAGCTCACCGCAGATTAAGAGCGGGGATTACAATGAGCAGTTCTTC,CASSPQIKSGDYNEQFF,TRBV18,TRBD2,TRBJ2-1,once
TGTGCCACCAGCGGGGATTCAGCAGGATATAGCAATCAGCCCCAGCATTTT,CATSGDSAGYSNQPQHF,TRBV15,NA,TRBJ1-5,few
TGTGCCTGGAGTACGGCTCTTAATGAGCAGTTCTTC,CAWSTALNEQFF,TRBV30,NA,TRBJ2-1,NA
TGTGCCAGCAGCGGTCAACAGGGCTGGGGCCAAGAGACCCAGTACTTC,CASSGQQGWGQETQYF,TRBV9,NA,TRBJ2-5,few
TGTGCCAGCAGCTTGGGGGGGACTAGCGGCCTCAATGAGCAGTACTTC,CASSLGGTSGLNEQYF,TRBV6-1,TRBD2,TRBJ2-7,NA
TGTGCCACCAGCACGGAGGCAGGAACGCCCGGGGAGCTGTTTTTT,CATSTEAGTPGELFF,TRBV15,NA,TRBJ2-2,NA
TGTGCCTGGAGGCCGCAGGGTTCTATGGATTCACCCCTCCACTTT,CAWRPQGSMDSPLHF,TRBV30,NA,TRBJ1-6,once
TGCAGCGGACTAGCGGGAGGCTCCTCCTACGAGCAGTACTTC,CSGLAGGSSYEQYF,TRBV20-1,TRBD2,TRBJ2-7,NA
TGTGCCAGCAGCCACCGGGACTCCTATCCAGGCGAGCAGTACTTC,CASSHRDSYPGEQYF,TRBV3-1,NA,TRBJ2-7,many
TGTGCCAGCAGTTACCGGGCCTTACTCAGGCACGAGCAGTACTTC,CASSYRALLRHEQYF,TRBV6-6,NA,TRBJ2-7,NA
TGTGCCCAGAGCGGCCTAGCGGGGAATGAGCAGTACTTC,CAQSGLAGNEQYF,TRBV30,TRBD2,TRBJ2-7,NA
TGTGCCAGCAGCTGGGGGACACTTCGGGAAAAACTGTTTTTT,CASSWGTLREKLFF,TRBV11-2,NA,TRBJ1-4,few
TGCGCCAGCAGCCGGGGACTAGCGGGGGGAACGGCCTACAATGAGCAGTTCTTC,CASSRGLAGGTAYNEQFF,TRBV4-1,TRBD2,TRBJ2-1,NA
TGTGCCAGCAGCTCTACAAAGGACAGGGCCGGCGAAAAACTGTTTTTT,CASSSTKDRAGEKLFF,TRBV7-9,TRBD1,TRBJ1-4,NA
TGTGCCAGCAGCCCCGGGCGGACTAGCAACAATGAGCAGTACTTC,CASSPGRTSNNEQYF,TRBV7-9,TRBD2,TRBJ2-7,NA
TGCGCCAGCAATATAGACATGAACACTGAAGCTTTCTTT,CASNIDMNTEAFF,TRBV5-1,NA,TRBJ1-1,few
TGTGCCAGCAGCTTAGCGGCCCAACAGGATACGCAGTATTTT,CASSLAAQQDTQYF,TRBV7-9,NA,TRBJ2-3,few
TGCGCCAGCAGCTCGCCGGCGGAGGGGGTATCCCGGGCCCAGTACTTC,CASSSPAEGVSRAQYF,TRBV5-1,NA,TRBJ2-5,NA
TGCGCCAGCAGCCAAATTCCCAGGGGAAGCAATCAGCCCCAGCATTTT,CASSQIPRGSNQPQHF,TRBV4-1,NA,TRBJ1-5,NA
TGCGCCAGCAGCTTGTCTGGGGAAGGTGAAAAACTGTTTTTT,CASSLSGEGEKLFF,TRBV5-1,NA,TRBJ1-4,once
TGTGCCAGCGGAAACGAGCAGTACTTC,CASGNEQYF,TRBV7-8,NA,TRBJ2-7,NA
TGTGCCAGCAGCCCAGGCGGGGGGGCCGGGAATGAGCAGTTCTTC,CASSPGGGAGNEQFF,TRBV3-1,TRBD2,TRBJ2-1,NA
TGTGCCAGCAGTCATTTTCTCGGGACAGGGTTTGAAAAACTGTTTTTT,CASSHFLGTGFEKLFF,TRBV7-2,TRBD1,TRBJ1-4,NA
TGTGCCAGCAGCTCCGGGCCCTGGAACACTGAAGCTTTCTTT,CASSSGPWNTEAFF,TRBV11-2,NA,TRBJ1-1,few
TGTGCCACCGGTGGAGACCACTCCTACGAGCAGTACTTC,CATGGDHSYEQYF,TRBV2,NA,TRBJ2-7,NA
TGTGCCAGCAGCCTCACTTATGAAGCTTTCTTT,CASSLTYEAFF,TRBV12-3/TRBV12-4,NA,TRBJ1-1,NA
TGCGCCAGCAGCCAGGGCAGGGTGGGGGAGCAGTACTTC,CASSQGRVGEQYF,TRBV4-1,NA,TRBJ2-7,few
TGCGCCAGCAGGCAACAGGGGGCTGCTGAAAAACTGTTTTTT,CASRQQGAAEKLFF,TRBV5-1,TRBD1,TRBJ1-4,NA
TGCGCCAGCAGCCCCTCGACTAGCGGAGGAGGGACAGATACGCAGTATTTT,CASSPSTSGGGTDTQYF,TRBV5-1,TRBD2,TRBJ2-3,NA
TGTGCCACCACCAACCGATTGAAGACAACTAATGAAAAACTGTTTTTT,CATTNRLKTTNEKLFF,TRBV15,NA,TRBJ1-4,NA
TGTGCCAGCATCCCAAAAGGGACAGGGGTCGGAGAGCAGTACTTC,CASIPKGTGVGEQYF,TRBV6-5,TRBD1,TRBJ2-4,NA
TGCGCCAGCAGCTTGAGAGGGGCAGCTGGAAATTCACCCCTCCACTTT,CASSLRGAAGNSPLHF,TRBV5-1,NA,TRBJ1-6,NA
TGCGCCAGCGGTACCCCCGGACGGGATAATTCACCCCTCCACTTT,CASGTPGRDNSPLHF,TRBV10-2,NA,TRBJ1-6,NA
TGCAGTGCTGGCCGGGACAGGGGGACCAATCAGCCCCAGCATTTT,CSAGRDRGTNQPQHF,TRBV20-1,TRBD1,TRBJ1-5,NA
TGCAGCGTTGAGTTCGTGGGGGCTGGAGATACGCAGTATTTT,CSVEFVGAGDTQYF,TRBV29-1,NA,TRBJ2-3,many